Listed below are T cell receptor beta chains from one sample, sequenced in a study of T-cell memory formation after mild COVID-19. In TCRdb, the 5' RACE reads were re-called with MiXCR into one record per CDR3 protein. The sample shows roughly 200,000 distinct CDR3 sequences, roughly 16% of them seen only once. The material sequenced was PBMCs or a T cell subset sorted from them (not recorded which). Receptors were obtained from an adult woman who had mild COVID-19 (a few samples of this study predate the infection). Cell type and time point are not known. Each CDR3 is given with its conserved first and last residue. A D gene is named only where the DNA matches it firmly. The listing skips clone size in some rows; elsewhere it reads once, few, many or a size class.

>many|TRBD2|TRBV29-1|TRBJ2-5
CSVLSGTETQYF
TGCAGCGTTCTGAGCGGGACAGAGACCCAGTACTTC
>few|NA|TRBV4-1|TRBJ2-1
CASSLQQRRQGNEQFF
TGCGCCAGCAGCCTACAACAGAGGCGCCAGGGCAACGAGCAGTTCTTC
>few|NA|TRBV12-3/TRBV12-4|TRBJ1-1
CASSYLPTMNTEAFF
TGTGCCAGCAGTTATCTCCCGACTATGAACACTGAAGCTTTCTTT
>NA|TRBD1|TRBV12-3/TRBV12-4|TRBJ1-2
CASSTLTKGAKYGYTF
TGTGCCAGCAGTACCCTTACAAAGGGGGCAAAGTATGGCTACACCTTC
>NA|NA|TRBV7-9|TRBJ2-5
CASSLALKRETQYF
TGTGCCAGCAGCCTAGCCCTCAAGAGGGAGACCCAGTACTTC
>NA|NA|TRBV20-1|TRBJ2-3
CSARKSAVTDTQYF
TGCAGTGCTAGGAAGAGTGCGGTCACAGATACGCAGTATTTT
>NA|NA|TRBV9|TRBJ2-5
CASSSRHSGDETQYF
TGTGCCAGCAGCTCGCGCCACTCGGGGGATGAGACCCAGTACTTC
>few|TRBD2|TRBV9|TRBJ2-5
CASSDPGDYPKTQYF
TGTGCCAGCAGCGACCCCGGGGACTACCCGAAGACCCAGTACTTC
>NA|TRBD1|TRBV24-1|TRBJ2-1
CATSGMIGQGKNSLHDEQFF
TGTGCCACCAGTGGTATGATCGGACAGGGGAAGAACTCCTTACACGATGAGCAGTTCTTC
>NA|TRBD2|TRBV9|TRBJ2-3
CASSVGGLAGDTQYF
TGTGCCAGCAGCGTAGGGGGTCTAGCGGGAGATACGCAGTATTTT
>few|NA|TRBV7-8|TRBJ2-1
CASSLVPPGDPFNEQFF
TGTGCCAGCAGCTTAGTCCCCCCGGGGGACCCGTTTAATGAGCAGTTCTTC
>NA|NA|TRBV19|TRBJ2-1
CASSIGPGSNEQFF
TGTGCCAGTAGTATAGGTCCGGGGTCCAATGAGCAGTTCTTC
>few|NA|TRBV4-2|TRBJ2-3
CASSRKLATDTQYF
TGTGCCAGCAGCCGGAAACTAGCCACAGATACGCAGTATTTT
>NA|NA|TRBV7-9|TRBJ1-5
CAISGAAQPQHF
TGTGCCATCTCAGGGGCCGCGCAGCCCCAGCATTTT
>NA|NA|TRBV15|TRBJ2-5
CATSRDGGAIQETQYF
TGTGCCACCAGCAGAGATGGAGGGGCGATACAAGAGACCCAGTACTTC
>few|TRBD2|TRBV5-1|TRBJ2-1
CASQSGGYYNEQFF
TGCGCCAGCCAAAGCGGGGGGTACTACAATGAGCAGTTCTTC
>NA|NA|TRBV11-2|TRBJ2-1
CASSSPPRRGSSYNEQFF
TGTGCCAGCAGCTCCCCCCCCCGTCGGGGCAGCTCCTACAATGAGCAGTTCTTC
>NA|TRBD2|TRBV12-3/TRBV12-4|TRBJ2-5
CASSGTSGEWETQYF
TGTGCCAGCTCGGGGACTAGCGGGGAGTGGGAGACCCAGTACTTC
>few|TRBD1|TRBV19|TRBJ2-5
CASSAWDRGYQETQYF
TGTGCCAGTAGTGCCTGGGACAGGGGATACCAAGAGACCCAGTACTTC
>NA|TRBD2|TRBV4-2|TRBJ2-1
CASSQGITSGYNEQFF
TGTGCCAGCAGCCAAGGAATTACTAGCGGGTACAATGAGCAGTTCTTC
>few|NA|TRBV3-1|TRBJ1-5
CASGGSNQPQHF
TGTGCCAGCGGTGGCAGCAATCAGCCCCAGCATTTT
>once|TRBD2|TRBV12-3/TRBV12-4|TRBJ2-2
CASSLGGGHSGELFF
TGTGCCAGCAGTTTGGGGGGAGGGCATTCCGGGGAGCTGTTTTTT
>many|TRBD2|TRBV12-5|TRBJ2-1
CASGIDGTSGEYYNEQFF
TGTGCTAGTGGTATTGATGGGACTAGCGGAGAGTACTACAATGAGCAGTTCTTC
>few|NA|TRBV27|TRBJ2-3
CAIAGAGFTDTQYF
TGTGCCATCGCGGGTGCAGGGTTCACAGATACGCAGTATTTT
>few|TRBD2|TRBV5-1|TRBJ2-3
CASSPGTSGADTQYF
TGCGCCAGCAGCCCCGGGACTAGCGGCGCAGATACGCAGTATTTT
>few|NA|TRBV11-1|TRBJ2-1
CASSQGIINEQFF
TGTGCCAGCAGCCAGGGAATAATCAATGAGCAGTTCTTC
>NA|TRBD2|TRBV9|TRBJ2-4
CASSPTSGRYIQYF
TGTGCCAGCAGCCCTACTAGCGGGAGATACATTCAGTACTTC
>few|TRBD2|TRBV2|TRBJ2-1
CASSGREMGEQFF
TGTGCCAGCTCGGGGCGGGAGATGGGTGAGCAGTTCTTC
>few|NA|TRBV15|TRBJ2-1
CATGVRGSYNEQFF
TGTGCCACCGGGGTCCGTGGGTCCTACAATGAGCAGTTCTTC
>many|TRBD2|TRBV24-1|TRBJ2-3
CATSDRRKTSGGTDTQYF
TGTGCCACCAGTGACCGAAGGAAGACTAGCGGGGGAACAGATACGCAGTATTTT
>few|NA|TRBV7-9|TRBJ2-3
CASSSPDMTQYF
TGTGCCAGCAGCTCTCCTGATATGACGCAGTATTTT
>NA|TRBD1|TRBV10-2|TRBJ2-3
CASSEWDRSTDTQYF
TGCGCCAGCAGTGAGTGGGACAGGAGCACAGATACGCAGTATTTT
>few|TRBD2|TRBV7-2|TRBJ2-7
CASSLGTNPPTSYEQYF
TGTGCCAGCAGCCTCGGGACTAACCCTCCGACTAGCTACGAGCAGTACTTC
>few|NA|TRBV4-1|TRBJ2-3
CASSHLFRDTQYF
TGCGCCAGCAGCCATCTCTTTAGGGATACGCAGTATTTT
>many|NA|TRBV20-1|TRBJ2-2
CSAIRETGELFF
TGCAGTGCTATCAGGGAAACCGGGGAGCTGTTTTTT
>few|NA|TRBV20-1|TRBJ2-3
CSARPGLPDTQYF
TGCAGTGCTAGACCTGGGTTGCCAGATACGCAGTATTTT
>NA|TRBD2|TRBV19|TRBJ2-3
CASGKRDTDTQYF
TGTGCCAGCGGCAAGCGGGACACAGATACGCAGTATTTT
>NA|TRBD1|TRBV9|TRBJ1-2
CASSVEGGRVRGYTF
TGTGCCAGCAGCGTAGAAGGGGGCAGGGTACGTGGCTACACCTTC
>few|NA|TRBV7-2|TRBJ2-3
CASSLGTLSDTQYF
TGTGCCAGCAGCTTAGGAACTCTCAGCGATACGCAGTATTTT
>NA|TRBD2|TRBV5-1|TRBJ2-3
CASSSHRREGSNTQYF
TGCGCCAGCAGCTCCCATCGGCGGGAGGGATCGAATACGCAGTATTTT
>NA|NA|TRBV15|TRBJ1-5
CATSRQTGVSNQPQHF
TGTGCCACCAGCAGGCAGACAGGAGTTAGCAATCAGCCCCAGCATTTT
>NA|NA|TRBV12-3/TRBV12-4|TRBJ2-1
CASSYAVGGGNEQFF
TGTGCCAGCAGTTATGCGGTGGGGGGAGGTAATGAGCAGTTCTTC
>many|TRBD2|TRBV5-1|TRBJ2-1
CASSPKLAGDFNEQFF
TGCGCCAGCAGCCCCAAACTAGCGGGAGATTTTAATGAGCAGTTCTTC
>few|TRBD1|TRBV5-1|TRBJ1-2
CASSHGQGRGDYGYTF
TGCGCCAGCAGCCATGGACAGGGTCGAGGGGACTATGGCTACACCTTC
>few|NA|TRBV5-1|TRBJ2-7
CASSLADGVDYEQYF
TGCGCCAGCAGCTTGGCGGACGGAGTTGACTACGAGCAGTACTTC
>NA|NA|TRBV5-1|TRBJ2-5
CASASQETQYF
TGCGCCAGTGCCAGCCAAGAGACCCAGTACTTC
>few|TRBD2|TRBV7-9|TRBJ2-7
CASSLAVSGGSYEQYF
TGTGCCAGCAGCTTAGCCGTGAGCGGGGGCTCCTACGAGCAGTACTTC